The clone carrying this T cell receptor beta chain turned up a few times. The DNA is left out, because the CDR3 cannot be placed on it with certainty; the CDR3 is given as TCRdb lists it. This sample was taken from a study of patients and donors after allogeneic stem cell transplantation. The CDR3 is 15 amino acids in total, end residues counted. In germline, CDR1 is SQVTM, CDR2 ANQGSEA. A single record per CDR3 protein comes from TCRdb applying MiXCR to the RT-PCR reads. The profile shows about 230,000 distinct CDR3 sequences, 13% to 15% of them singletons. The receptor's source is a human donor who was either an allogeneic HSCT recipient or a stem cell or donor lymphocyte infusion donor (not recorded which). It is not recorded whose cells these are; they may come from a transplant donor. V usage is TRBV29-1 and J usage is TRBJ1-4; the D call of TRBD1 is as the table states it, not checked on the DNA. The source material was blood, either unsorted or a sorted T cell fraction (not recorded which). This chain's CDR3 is CSVSSSGTIVKNCFF.